The rows below give T cell receptor beta chains drawn from one sample of a study of technical replicates of blood from a handful of donors. The repertoire was sequenced with immunoSEQ multiplex PCR; TCRdb's copy has only in-frame clones and lacks some. The sample includes tens of thousands of clones, approximately 89% seen only once; the top ten take 4% to 5%. Sequencing was carried out using PBMCs. The origin of the receptors is a human donor in good health. Some clones in this sample may be carry-over from other donors' samples. Both conserved end residues are part of each CDR3. The order of the fields is V gene, clone size, J gene, D gene, CDR3 DNA, CDR3 protein. A D gene is named only where the DNA matches it firmly. Clone size is stated in some rows and not others, as once, few, many or a class when expanded.

>TRBV5-5|once|TRBJ1-5|NA
TGTGCCAGCAGCTTGTCTGCGAGCAATCAGCCCCAGCATTTT
CASSLSASNQPQHF
>TRBV27|NA|TRBJ2-1|TRBD2
TGTGCCAGCAGTTCGTGGGGGACTAGCGGGAAGGTTGAGCAGTTCTTC
CASSSWGTSGKVEQFF
>TRBV7-8|once|TRBJ1-2|NA
TGTGCCAGCAGCTTAGCGATGGCAGGCCGTGGCTACACCTTC
CASSLAMAGRGYTF
>TRBV15|NA|TRBJ1-1|TRBD1
TGTGCCACCAGCAGGGACAGGGAGGGTCCGCGGACTGAAGCTTTCTTT
CATSRDREGPRTEAFF
>TRBV9|NA|TRBJ2-3|TRBD2
TGTGCCAGCAGCGTAGTTGCGGGGGACACAGATACGCAGTATTTT
CASSVVAGDTDTQYF
>TRBV30|NA|TRBJ2-7|NA
TGTGCCTGGACTTTCCGACGGGGCGAGCAGTACTTC
CAWTFRRGEQYF
>TRBV11-2|once|TRBJ2-1|NA
TGTGCCAGCAGCTTCTCTAGGATCCAACGCGATGAGCAGTTCTTC
CASSFSRIQRDEQFF
>TRBV27|once|TRBJ2-1|NA
TGTGCCAGCAATTTGGAGGGCCGCCGGTCCTACAATGAGCAGTTCTTC
CASNLEGRRSYNEQFF
>TRBV6-5|NA|TRBJ2-7|TRBD2
TGTGCCAGCAGTACTAGCGGGGGGGCCTCCTACGAGCAGTACTTC
CASSTSGGASYEQYF
>TRBV5-4|NA|TRBJ2-7|TRBD2
TGTGCCACCGGGACCGGGGGGGAGCAGTACTTC
CATGTGGEQYF
>TRBV7-9|NA|TRBJ2-2|TRBD1
TGTGCCAGCAGCTCAACTTTCAGGGGGCGCCTTTCTACCGGGGAGCTGTTTTTT
CASSSTFRGRLSTGELFF
>TRBV9|NA|TRBJ2-4|NA
TGTGCCAGCAGCGTAGGTGGAGCGGCTAAAAACATTCAGTACTTC
CASSVGGAAKNIQYF
>TRBV7-9|NA|TRBJ2-5|TRBD2
TGTGCCAGCAGCGCGGGAGCGCGGGAGACCCAGTACTTC
CASSAGARETQYF
>TRBV7-9|NA|TRBJ2-5|TRBD2
TGTGCCAGCAGCTTGTATCTAGCGGGAGTTCTAGAGACCCAGTACTTC
CASSLYLAGVLETQYF
>TRBV9|NA|TRBJ2-2|NA
TGTGCCAGCAGCGTAGGAGTAGGAGGCGCCGGGGAGCTGTTTTTT
CASSVGVGGAGELFF
>TRBV7-8|once|TRBJ2-1|TRBD2
TGTGCCAGCAGCGGCCCCGGGACTAGTAATGAGCAGTTCTTC
CASSGPGTSNEQFF
>TRBV4-3|few|TRBJ1-2|NA
TGCGCCAGCAGCCAAGATAGTACAGAAGCCTTCTATGGCTACACCTTC
CASSQDSTEAFYGYTF
>TRBV6-1|NA|TRBJ2-1|TRBD1
TGTGCCAGCAGTGCCCGGGACAGGGAGTCGAATGAGCAGTTCTTC
CASSARDRESNEQFF
>TRBV4-3|once|TRBJ1-2|NA
TGCGCCAGCAGCCAAGATCGTCCGGGGGTTGGCTACACCTTC
CASSQDRPGVGYTF
>TRBV11-2|NA|TRBJ2-2|NA
TGTGCCAGCAGCTTAGTTGGGAGGGGGTCAAACACCGGGGAGCTGTTTTTT
CASSLVGRGSNTGELFF
>TRBV30|NA|TRBJ2-3|TRBD2
TGTGCCTGGAATCAGGGCGGGGGGTTAGATACGCAGTATTTT
CAWNQGGGLDTQYF
>TRBV27|NA|TRBJ2-3|TRBD1
TGTGCCAGCAGTTACACAGGGGGGTTTAGCACAGATACGCAGTATTTT
CASSYTGGFSTDTQYF
>TRBV7-3|NA|TRBJ2-3|TRBD2
TGTGCCAGCAGCGATAGCGGGAGAATAGATACGCAGTATTTT
CASSDSGRIDTQYF
>TRBV4-2|NA|TRBJ2-5|TRBD1
TGTGCCAGCAGCCAGGGACAGAGAGAGACCCAGTACTTC
CASSQGQRETQYF
>TRBV7-3|NA|TRBJ1-1|TRBD1
TGTGCCAGCAGCCTGACAGGGGGGAACACTGAAGCTTTCTTT
CASSLTGGNTEAFF
>TRBV7-2|NA|TRBJ2-1|TRBD2
TGTGCCAGCAGCTTAGAAGCCCTCGGACTAGACTATGAGCAGTTCTTC
CASSLEALGLDYEQFF
>TRBV14|NA|TRBJ2-2|NA
TGTGCCAGCAGCCGACAGAGCACCGGGGAGCTGTTTTTT
CASSRQSTGELFF
>TRBV7-8|NA|TRBJ2-3|NA
TGTGCCAGCAGCTCTTCGACTCGTGATGATACGCAGTATTTT
CASSSSTRDDTQYF
>TRBV25-1|NA|TRBJ2-6|TRBD1
TGTGCCAGCAGTGATACTCGGACAGGGGGTTCTGGGGCCAACGTCCTGACTTTC
CASSDTRTGGSGANVLTF
>TRBV5-4|NA|TRBJ2-3|NA
TGTGCCAGCAGCTCTATGACAGGAAAAACAGATACGCAGTATTTT
CASSSMTGKTDTQYF
>TRBV12-1|NA|TRBJ2-1|NA
TGTGCCAGCAGACCTCGGGACGGGAGGTACAATGAGCAGTTCTTC
CASRPRDGRYNEQFF
>TRBV15|NA|TRBJ2-1|TRBD2
TGTGCCACCAGCAGAGATCGGGGGGGATCCTACAATGAGCAGTTCTTC
CATSRDRGGSYNEQFF
>TRBV5-1|NA|TRBJ1-6|NA
TGCGCCAGCAGTCCGGACCCCGGAGGGTCACCCCTCCACTTT
CASSPDPGGSPLHF
>TRBV7-9|NA|TRBJ2-5|NA
TGTGCCAGCAGCTCGGCGCGGGAGACCCAGTACTTC
CASSSARETQYF
>TRBV2|NA|TRBJ2-4|NA
TGTGCCAGCAGTGTGTCAGGGGCCAAAAACATTCAGTACTTC
CASSVSGAKNIQYF
>TRBV7-8|NA|TRBJ2-7|NA
TGTGCCAGCAGCTCGTTGGGGGGATACGAGCAGTACTTC
CASSSLGGYEQYF
>TRBV9|NA|TRBJ2-3|TRBD2
TGTGCCAGCAGCGCACCGGGACTAGCGGGAGATACGCAGTATTTT
CASSAPGLAGDTQYF
>TRBV7-2|NA|TRBJ2-3|NA
TGTGCCAGCAGCTTAGAACCTTCGGGTACGCAGTATTTT
CASSLEPSGTQYF
>TRBV2|NA|TRBJ2-2|TRBD2
TGTGCCAGCACCGGGACTAGGGACACCGGGGAGCTGTTTTTT
CASTGTRDTGELFF
>TRBV9|NA|TRBJ2-3|TRBD2
TGTGCCAGCAGCGTAGTTGCGGGGGGGGTGAGAGATACGCAGTATTTT
CASSVVAGGVRDTQYF
>TRBV11-2|NA|TRBJ2-3|TRBD2
TGTGCCAGCAGTAAGAATGAGGGAGGGCCATATACGCAGTATTTT
CASSKNEGGPYTQYF
>TRBV27|NA|TRBJ2-3|NA
TGTGCCAGCAGTTGGGCGGGAACCACAGATACGCAGTATTTT
CASSWAGTTDTQYF
>TRBV15|NA|TRBJ2-1|NA
TGTGCCACCAGCAGAGATTCGTCCAGGGTGACCTACAATGAGCAGTTCTTC
CATSRDSSRVTYNEQFF
>TRBV4-2|NA|TRBJ1-4|TRBD1
TGTGCCAGCAGCAAACCGGGACAGGGAAATGAAAAACTGTTTTTT
CASSKPGQGNEKLFF
>TRBV19|NA|TRBJ2-3|NA
TGTGCCAGCGAGAGCACAGATACGCAGTATTTT
CASESTDTQYF
>TRBV4-3|NA|TRBJ1-5|NA
TGCGCCAGCAGCCAAGACCCAGGGAAGGGGCCCCAGCATTTT
CASSQDPGKGPQHF
>TRBV4-1|NA|TRBJ2-1|TRBD2
TGCGCCAGCAGCCAACCCCGGGGGGGTCGTTCCTACAATGAGCAGTTCTTC
CASSQPRGGRSYNEQFF
>TRBV2|NA|TRBJ2-7|NA
TGTGCCAGCAGTGAGATGGGGCCCTACGAGCAGTACTTC
CASSEMGPYEQYF
>TRBV6-4|once|TRBJ2-1|NA
TGTGCCAGTGCCCCGGCTAGCGAAGGCTACAATGAGCAGTTCTTC
CASAPASEGYNEQFF
>TRBV4-1|NA|TRBJ2-3|TRBD2
TGCGCCAGCAGCCAAGGGCCCACGGGGGGGCCCGGAGATACGCAGTATTTT
CASSQGPTGGPGDTQYF
>TRBV30|few|TRBJ2-1|TRBD2
TGTGCCTGGAGTGGCCCGGGACTAGCGGGATATGAGCAGTTCTTC
CAWSGPGLAGYEQFF
>TRBV10-3|once|TRBJ2-7|NA
TGTGCCATCAGCCAGACAGTAACCTACGAGCAGTACTTC
CAISQTVTYEQYF
>TRBV19|NA|TRBJ2-7|TRBD2
TGTGCCAGTAGTACGCAGCGGGAGGGCCTCTACGAGCAGTACTTC
CASSTQREGLYEQYF
>TRBV5-6|NA|TRBJ2-1|NA
TGTGCCAGCAATTTCAGGGGAGCATATGAGCAGTTCTTC
CASNFRGAYEQFF
>TRBV6-4|NA|TRBJ2-1|TRBD2
TGTGCCAGCAGTGATGGCCCAGCGGGGGGGAACAATGAGCAGTTCTTC
CASSDGPAGGNNEQFF
>TRBV21-1|NA|TRBJ2-1|NA
TGTGCCAGCAGCAATGGTACTAGCGGGGGCCCCGCGAGTGTCGATGAGCAGTTCTTC
CASSNGTSGGPASVDEQFF
>TRBV7-2|NA|TRBJ2-1|TRBD2
TGTGCCAGCAGCTTAGCACTAGCGGGGAACAATGAGCAGTTCTTC
CASSLALAGNNEQFF
>TRBV20-1|NA|TRBJ1-1|NA
TGCAGTGCTAGCGGGGGTACTGAAGCTTTCTTT
CSASGGTEAFF
>TRBV15|NA|TRBJ2-3|TRBD2
TGTGCCACCAGCAGAACTTCCGGGACTAGCGGTTCGGATTTTCATAGCACAGATACGCAGTATTTT
CATSRTSGTSGSDFHSTDTQYF
>TRBV4-3|once|TRBJ2-7|TRBD1
TGCGCCAGCAGCTCCGGGACAGGGACGGGCGAGCAGTACTTC
CASSSGTGTGEQYF